The 10 T cell receptor beta chains presented below share a single source sample, sequenced in a study of shared clonotypes between healthy human individuals. Profiling relied on immunoSEQ multiplex PCR, and the TCRdb table lists in-frame clones only, not all of them. The sample yields some 2.1 million clones, approximately 94% seen once. Naive CD8 cells lacked CD45RO, underwent positive selection for CCR7 and left out terminally differentiated effector memory CD45RA+ cells. The sample consisted of naive CD8+ T cells sorted from blood. The source of these receptors is a man between 18 and 35 years old in good health.

This chain connects TRBV9 to TRBJ2-3; TRBD2 is a possible D gene (6 bases). There are 19 residues in the CDR3. From germline, CDR1 is SGDLS and CDR2 YYNGEE. The V and J ends lost 1 base and 2 bases respectively, with 23 bases between them. This chain's CDR3 is CASSVRENFGGMVTDTQYF. CDR3 bases: TGTGCCAGCAGCGTACGGGAGAATTTTGGGGGTATGGTCACAGATACGCAGTATTTT.

In regard to this clone: The identical CDR3 is also encoded by other nucleotide sequences in the sample. The V call is TRBV5-6, the J call TRBJ2-7, with 11 bases fitting TRBD2. CDR3 length: 14 residues. With 4 bases clipped from V and 3 bases from J, the junction kept 3 bases outside the gene matches. Per germline, CDR1 SGHDT and CDR2 YYEEEE. The CDR3 DNA reads TGTGCCAGCAGCCTAGCGGGGGGATTCTACGAGCAGTACTTC. Protein product: CASSLAGGFYEQYF.

This clone was recorded once. The CDR3 sequence: CASSSPLGAHEQYF. DNA for the CDR3: TGTGCCAGCAGCTCTCCCCTCGGAGCTCACGAGCAGTACTTC. The chain has TRBV13 and TRBJ2-7; D is unresolved. Deletions cut 4 bases from V and 5 bases from J, with 15 bases between. The CDR3 sequence is 14 residues long. Germline CDR1 PRHDT, CDR2 FYEKMQ (reference sequence).

Worth noting for this clone: The junction differs from germline at one of its ends, possibly a read error. J is TRBJ2-7 and V is TRBV5-4; TRBD1 matches 7 bases. The CDR3 covers 15 residues. Germline V CDR1 and CDR2: SGHNT, YYREEE (reference sequence). The CDR3 sequence is CASSGAGTEDLSNAF. Here the CDR3 DNA reads TGTGCCAGCAGCGGGGCCGGGACAGAGGACTTATCGAACGCTTTC.

The chain combines TRBV6-5 with TRBJ1-5, with D maybe TRBD1 (5 bases). The CDR3 covers 15 residues. Germline CDR1 reads MNHEY; CDR2 reads SVGAGI. Between the trimmed V and J ends, which lost 4 bases and 2 bases, there was a span of 12 bases. CDR3 residues: CASSSGGWGNQPQHF. CDR3 sequence (DNA): TGTGCCAGCAGTTCTGGGGGATGGGGCAATCAGCCCCAGCATTTT.

The V and J genes are TRBV6-6 and TRBJ2-7; D is possibly TRBD1 (6 bases). This CDR3 is built from 13 residues. V lost 10 bases, J lost 6 bases, and 19 bases lay in between. Germline CDR1 and CDR2: MNHNY and SVGAGI (reference sequence). CDR3 sequence: CATRDTWLGEQYF. The CDR3, as DNA: TGTGCCACCCGGGACACATGGCTTGGCGAGCAGTACTTC.

The J gene is TRBJ2-7, the V gene TRBV19, with 7 bases aligning to TRBD2. V dropped 5 bases and J dropped 3; count of bases not matched to a gene: 7. Germline V lookup: CDR1 LNHDA, CDR2 SQIVND (reference sequence). The CDR3 runs 14 residues. CDR3 coding DNA: TGTGCCAGTAGTCCGCGGGAGAACCTCTACGAGCAGTACTTC. As protein: CASSPRENLYEQYF.

Remarks on this clone: Other nucleotide sequences from this sample produce the same CDR3. The V and J genes are TRBV2 and TRBJ1-1; no clear D gene. The germline gives CDR1 SNHLY, CDR2 FYNNEI. Between the trimmed V and J ends, which lost 3 bases and 0 bases, there was a span of 5 bases. The CDR3 is 13 amino acids. The chain's CDR3 is CASSDGMNTEAFF. The CDR3 coding sequence is TGTGCCAGCAGTGATGGCATGAACACTGAAGCTTTCTTT.

This clone appeared once. The rearrangement links TRBV10-3 to TRBJ2-3; TRBD2 is a possible D gene (6 bases). CDR3 length equals 16 residues. Deletions cut 3 bases from V and 6 bases from J, with 19 bases between. Germline V CDR1 and CDR2: ENHRY, SYGVKD. The CDR3 loop is CAISDGTGLLPDTQYF. CDR3 coding DNA: TGTGCCATCAGTGATGGAACGGGACTCTTACCCGATACGCAGTATTTT.

This chain uses TRBV5-1 with TRBJ2-3; TRBD2 is a possible D gene (6 bases). V lost 0 bases and J 0 bases, leaving 11 bases between the germline ends. The CDR3 length is 16 residues. Germline V gene sequence: CDR1 SGHRS, CDR2 YFSETQ. CDR3 sequence: CASSLATAGSTDTQYF. DNA for the CDR3: TGCGCCAGCAGCTTGGCAACGGCGGGGAGCACAGATACGCAGTATTTT.